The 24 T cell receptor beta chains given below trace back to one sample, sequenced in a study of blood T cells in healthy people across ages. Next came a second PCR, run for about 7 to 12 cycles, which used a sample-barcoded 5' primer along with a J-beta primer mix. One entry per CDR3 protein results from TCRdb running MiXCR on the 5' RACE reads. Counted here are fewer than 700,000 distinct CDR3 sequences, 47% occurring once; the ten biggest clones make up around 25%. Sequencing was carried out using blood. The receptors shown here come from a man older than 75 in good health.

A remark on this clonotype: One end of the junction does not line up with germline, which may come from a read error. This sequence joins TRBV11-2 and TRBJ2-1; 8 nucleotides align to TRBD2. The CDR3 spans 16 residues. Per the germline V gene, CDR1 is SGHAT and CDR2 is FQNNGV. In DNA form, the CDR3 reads TGTGCCAGCAGCTTATTCCCAGCGGGGGCGTACACTGAGCAGTTCTTC. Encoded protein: CASSLFPAGAYTEQFF.

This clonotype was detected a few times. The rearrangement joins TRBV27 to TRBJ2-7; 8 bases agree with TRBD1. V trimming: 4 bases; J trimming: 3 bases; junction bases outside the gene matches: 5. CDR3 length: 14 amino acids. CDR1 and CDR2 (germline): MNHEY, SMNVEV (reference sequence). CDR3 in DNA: TGTGCCAGCAGTTCTATACAGGGGGTCTACGAGCAGTACTTC. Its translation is CASSSIQGVYEQYF.

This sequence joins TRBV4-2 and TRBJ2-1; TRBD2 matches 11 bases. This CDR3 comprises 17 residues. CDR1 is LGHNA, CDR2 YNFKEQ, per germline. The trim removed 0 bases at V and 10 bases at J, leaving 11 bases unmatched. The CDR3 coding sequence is TGTGCCAGCAGCCAAGATCAAGTGATTAGCGGGAGGGCCGAGCAGTTCTTC. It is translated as CASSQDQVISGRAEQFF.

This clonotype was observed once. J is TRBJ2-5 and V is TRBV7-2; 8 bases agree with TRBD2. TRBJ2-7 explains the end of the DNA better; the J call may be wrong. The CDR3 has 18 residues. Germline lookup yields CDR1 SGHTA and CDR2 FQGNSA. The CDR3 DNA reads TGTGCCAGCAGCTCCCCGGAATGGGCGGGAGGCACCTCCTACGAGCAGTACTTC. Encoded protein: CASSSPEWAGGTSYEQYF.

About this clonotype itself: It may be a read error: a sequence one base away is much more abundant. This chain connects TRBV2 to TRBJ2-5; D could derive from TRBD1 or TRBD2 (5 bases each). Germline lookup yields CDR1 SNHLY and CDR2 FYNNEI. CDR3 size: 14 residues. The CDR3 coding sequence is TGTGCCAGCAGCGTCACGGGGCTCCAAAAGACCCAGTACTTC. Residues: CASSVTGLQKTQYF.

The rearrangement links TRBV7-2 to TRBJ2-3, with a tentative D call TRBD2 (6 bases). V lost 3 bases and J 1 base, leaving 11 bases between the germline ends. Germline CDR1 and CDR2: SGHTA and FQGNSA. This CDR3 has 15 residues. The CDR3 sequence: CASSFRWRGTDTQYF. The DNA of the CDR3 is TGTGCCAGCAGCTTTAGGTGGAGGGGCACAGATACGCAGTATTTT.

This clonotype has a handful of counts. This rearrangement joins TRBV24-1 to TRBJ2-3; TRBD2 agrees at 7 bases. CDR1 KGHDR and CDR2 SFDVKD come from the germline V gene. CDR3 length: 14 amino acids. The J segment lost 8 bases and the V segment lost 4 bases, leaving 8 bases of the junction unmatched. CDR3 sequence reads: CATSESGKGGTQYF. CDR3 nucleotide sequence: TGTGCCACCAGTGAGAGCGGGAAGGGAGGTACGCAGTATTTT.

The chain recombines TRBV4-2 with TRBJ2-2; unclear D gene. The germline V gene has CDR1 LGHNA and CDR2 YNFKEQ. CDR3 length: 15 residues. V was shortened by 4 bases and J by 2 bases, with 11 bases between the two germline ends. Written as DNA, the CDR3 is TGTGCCAGCAGCCGTATCGAGCGTAACACCGGGGAGCTGTTTTTT. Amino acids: CASSRIERNTGELFF.

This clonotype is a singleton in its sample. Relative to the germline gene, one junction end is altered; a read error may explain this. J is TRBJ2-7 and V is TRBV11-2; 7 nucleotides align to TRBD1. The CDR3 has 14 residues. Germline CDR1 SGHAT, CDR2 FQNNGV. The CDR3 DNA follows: TGTGCCGGCAGCCAAGACAGGGATTCCTACGAGCAGTACTTC. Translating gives CAGSQDRDSYEQYF.

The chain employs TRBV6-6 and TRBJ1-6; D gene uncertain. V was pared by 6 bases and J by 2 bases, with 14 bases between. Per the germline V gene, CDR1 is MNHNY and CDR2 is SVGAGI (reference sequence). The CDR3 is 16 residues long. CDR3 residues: CASSYTPSPYNSPLHF. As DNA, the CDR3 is TGTGCCAGCAGCTACACACCGAGTCCCTATAATTCACCCCTCCACTTT.

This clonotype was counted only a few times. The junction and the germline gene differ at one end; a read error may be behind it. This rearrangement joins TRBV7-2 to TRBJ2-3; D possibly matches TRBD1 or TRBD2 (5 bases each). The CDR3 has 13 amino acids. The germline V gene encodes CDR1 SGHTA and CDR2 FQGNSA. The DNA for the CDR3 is TGCGCCAGCAGCTCTGGGGGATCAGATACGCAGTATTTT. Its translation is CASSSGGSDTQYF.

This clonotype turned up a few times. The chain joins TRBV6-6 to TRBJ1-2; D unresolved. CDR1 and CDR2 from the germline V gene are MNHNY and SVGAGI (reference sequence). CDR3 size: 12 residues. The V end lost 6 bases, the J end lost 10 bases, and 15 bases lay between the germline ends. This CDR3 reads CASRPGTSSYTF. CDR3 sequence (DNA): TGTGCCAGCAGACCCGGAACTAGCTCCTACACCTTC.

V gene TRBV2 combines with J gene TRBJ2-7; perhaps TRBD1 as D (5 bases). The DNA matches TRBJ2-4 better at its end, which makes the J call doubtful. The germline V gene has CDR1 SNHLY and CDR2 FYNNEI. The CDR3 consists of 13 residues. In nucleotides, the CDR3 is TGTGCCAGCAGTGAGTCCCAAGGGGACATTCAGTACTTC. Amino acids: CASSESQGDIQYF.

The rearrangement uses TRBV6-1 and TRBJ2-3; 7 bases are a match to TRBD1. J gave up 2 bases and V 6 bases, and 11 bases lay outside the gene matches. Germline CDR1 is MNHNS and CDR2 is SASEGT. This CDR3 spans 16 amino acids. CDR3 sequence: CASRDTRDRSTDTQYF. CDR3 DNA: TGTGCCAGCAGAGACACTCGGGACAGATCCACAGATACGCAGTATTTT.

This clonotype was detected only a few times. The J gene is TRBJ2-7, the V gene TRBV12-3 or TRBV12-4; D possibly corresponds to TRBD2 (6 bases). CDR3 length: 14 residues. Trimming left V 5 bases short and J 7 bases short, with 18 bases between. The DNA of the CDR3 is TGTGCCAGCAGTCCCAGGGTTGATAGCGGAGAGCAGTACTTC. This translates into CASSPRVDSGEQYF.

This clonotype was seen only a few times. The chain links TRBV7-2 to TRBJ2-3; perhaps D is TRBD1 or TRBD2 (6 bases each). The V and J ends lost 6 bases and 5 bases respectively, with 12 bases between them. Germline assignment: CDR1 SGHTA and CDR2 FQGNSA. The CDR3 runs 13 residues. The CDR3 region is CASSWGARDTQYF. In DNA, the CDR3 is TGTGCCAGCAGTTGGGGGGCCAGAGATACGCAGTATTTT.

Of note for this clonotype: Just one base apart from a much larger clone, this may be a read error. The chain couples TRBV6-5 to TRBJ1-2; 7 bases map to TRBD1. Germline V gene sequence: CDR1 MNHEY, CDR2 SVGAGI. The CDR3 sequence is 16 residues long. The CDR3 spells CASSSTGSRTNYGCTF. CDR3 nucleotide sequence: TGTGCCAGCAGTTCGACAGGGAGCCGTACTAACTATGGCTGCACCTTC.

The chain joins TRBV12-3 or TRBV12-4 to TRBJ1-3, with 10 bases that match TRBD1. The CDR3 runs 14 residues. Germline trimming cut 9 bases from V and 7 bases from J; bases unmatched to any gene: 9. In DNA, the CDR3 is TGTGCCAGTTCAAATCCGGACAGGGGGAACACCATATATTTT. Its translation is CASSNPDRGNTIYF.

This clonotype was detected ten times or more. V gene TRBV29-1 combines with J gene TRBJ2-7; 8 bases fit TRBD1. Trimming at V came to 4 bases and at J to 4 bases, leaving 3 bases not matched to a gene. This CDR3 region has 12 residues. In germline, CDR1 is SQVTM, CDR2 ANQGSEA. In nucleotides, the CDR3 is TGCAGCGTTGCAGGGGGCGCGTACGAGCAGTACTTC. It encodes CSVAGGAYEQYF.

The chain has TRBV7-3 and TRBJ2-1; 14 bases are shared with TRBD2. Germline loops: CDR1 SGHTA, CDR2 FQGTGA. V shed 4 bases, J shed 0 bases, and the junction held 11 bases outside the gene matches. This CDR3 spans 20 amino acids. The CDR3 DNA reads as TGTGCCAGCAGCTCTAGGGGGAGACTAGCGGGGGGGAGCTCCTACAATGAGCAGTTCTTC. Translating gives CASSSRGRLAGGSSYNEQFF.

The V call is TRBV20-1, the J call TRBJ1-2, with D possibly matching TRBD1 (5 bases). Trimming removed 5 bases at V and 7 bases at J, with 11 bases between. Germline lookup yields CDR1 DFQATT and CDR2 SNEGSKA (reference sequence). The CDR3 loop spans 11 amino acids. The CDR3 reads CSAAVGLGYTF. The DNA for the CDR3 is TGCAGTGCTGCCGTGGGACTTGGCTACACCTTC.

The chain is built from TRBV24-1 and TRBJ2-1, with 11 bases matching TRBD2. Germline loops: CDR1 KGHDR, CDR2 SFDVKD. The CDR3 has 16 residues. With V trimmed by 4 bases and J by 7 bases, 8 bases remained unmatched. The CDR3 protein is CATSDPGASGGNEQFF. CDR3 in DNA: TGTGCCACCAGTGACCCTGGGGCTAGCGGGGGGAATGAGCAGTTCTTC.

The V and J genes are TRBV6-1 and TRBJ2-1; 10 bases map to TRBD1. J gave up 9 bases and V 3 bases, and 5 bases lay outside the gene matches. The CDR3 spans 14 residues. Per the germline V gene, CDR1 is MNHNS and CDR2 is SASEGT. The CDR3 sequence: CASSERTGGGEQFF. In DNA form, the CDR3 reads TGTGCCAGCAGTGAGCGGACAGGGGGTGGTGAGCAGTTCTTC.

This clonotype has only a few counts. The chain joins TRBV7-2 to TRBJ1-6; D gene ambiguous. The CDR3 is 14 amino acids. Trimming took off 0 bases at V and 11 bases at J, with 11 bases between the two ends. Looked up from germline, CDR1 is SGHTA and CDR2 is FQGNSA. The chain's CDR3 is CASSLAIAGAPLHF. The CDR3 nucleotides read TGTGCCAGCAGCTTAGCAATTGCCGGGGCACCCCTCCACTTT.